This section outlines one T cell receptor (beta chain) sequence together with its context. Its antigen is currently not known. There are no base qualities to consult, and no much larger clone falls within one base. Libraries were made using the immunoSEQ multiplex PCR assay. Per the source publication's procedure: A statistical classification framework was developed to diagnose cytomegalovirus status using the catalog of TCR beta chain sequences. Drawn from immuneACCESS, this table holds only the in-frame rearrangements with V and J called that TCRdb kept. Clones are partly lost; checked studies trace under half to an unresolved V gene and leave the rest unexplained. The V and J calls and clone size come from that table; D and trimming were worked out from the DNA. The sample table holds 250,000 to 350,000 clones, of which roughly 85% were seen once. The top ten hold about 0.8% of the sample. This sample was included in a study of cytomegalovirus exposure and HLA in healthy donors (dated by TCRdb to about 2017). Looking at the study overall: According to a later analysis, one platform produced both the roughly 130 validation repertoires and the approximately 670 repertoires of the first cohort. The aim of the study was to test whether cataloging public T cell receptors could identify signatures of past pathogen exposure. In addition to the first cohort of roughly 700 subjects, a separate validation cohort of 120 different subjects was used. The study combined high-throughput TCR immunosequencing, statistical association of individual TCRs with disease status, and machine learning to predict cytomegalovirus infection status.

Donors formed part of the validation cohort, which comprised over a hundred subjects and was distinct from the first cohort of under 800 subjects. The investigation overall reported the following: Subsequent analysis determined that TCRs grouped into clusters in the first cohort also showed a tendency toward co-occurrence across the 120 or so validation repertoires, and approximately 94% of cluster scores exceeded 0. Most TCR sequences were seen in very few donors, while some public TCRs were found in many individuals. The classifier was reported to diagnose cytomegalovirus status with high specificity and sensitivity in both the original and validation cohorts. Three of the identified cytomegalovirus-associated TCR beta chains were confirmed in vitro to be specific for cytomegalovirus antigens. It was suggested by the authors that the approach could potentially be generalized to other disease states and immunological phenotypes. A later analysis had no HLA typing for the validation cohort, so co-occurrence there was scored across all 130 or so repertoires. The study gave a list of about 150 TCR beta chains associated with cytomegalovirus.

The sequenced material came from PBMCs. The source of this sequence is a woman younger than 35 in good health and CMV-seronegative.

At the DNA level, the sequence is TGTGCCAGCTCACCACCGGGGCAGTACGAGCAGTACTTC. It specifies CASSPPGQYEQYF. The chain is assembled from TRBV18 and TRBJ2-7; the D gene is perhaps TRBD1, on 5 matching bases. CDR1 and CDR2 were assigned from the germline V gene as KGHSH and LQKENI. V is cut by 0 bases and J by 4 bases, and the space between the germline ends is 7 bases. Measured from the cysteine to the phenylalanine, the CDR3 is 13 residues long. Of all the DNA, just the CDR3 is kept, 39 bases in frame from base 1.